This entry lists 2 T cell receptor beta chains sequenced from one sample in a study of beta chain features in type 1 diabetes. TCRB transcripts that were expressed got sequenced, as all of the isolated RNA had been reverse transcribed. The data were produced by immunoSEQ multiplex PCR, yet TCRdb's version contains in-frame clones alone and is incomplete. The repertoire holds roughly 450,000 clones, with roughly 10% as singletons. The sequenced sample was naive CD4+ T cells from blood. The receptors come from a woman aged 18 to 35 in good health.

This clone was detected once. The chain is built from TRBV11-2 and TRBJ2-1, with 10 nucleotides matching TRBD1. There are 16 residues in the CDR3. With 2 bases clipped from V and 5 bases from J, the junction kept 6 bases outside the gene matches. The germline V gene has CDR1 SGHAT and CDR2 FQNNGV. CDR3 DNA: TGTGCCAGCAGCTTACGGGCCGGGACAGGGGACAATGAGCAGTTCTTC. This codes for CASSLRAGTGDNEQFF.

The V and J genes are TRBV29-1 and TRBJ1-1, with D hard to call. In germline, CDR1 is SQVTM, CDR2 ANQGSEA. Deletions cut 4 bases from V and 4 bases from J, with 13 bases between. This CDR3 is built from 13 residues. The chain's CDR3 is CSVVGVPGTEAFF. Written as DNA, the CDR3 is TGCAGCGTTGTCGGGGTCCCAGGCACTGAAGCTTTCTTT.